This TCR beta chain was profiled in a study of T cells in Graves' hyperthyroidism and ophthalmopathy (dated by TCRdb to between 2018 and 2021). Regarding the research as a whole: Peripheral blood was collected at initial diagnosis, before any treatment. To identify TCR V-J signatures that set the groups apart, the researchers used a discovery cohort of about a hundred patients, made up of under 45 with Graves' ophthalmopathy and 55 to 65 with stable Graves' hyperthyroidism. An independent validation cohort of about 20 hyperthyroidism patients and approximately 16 patients who later progressed to ophthalmopathy tested prospective prediction of ophthalmopathy. The roughly 91 discovery patients were randomly split 7:3 into training and test sets. In addition, the study compared T-cell repertoires in thyroid tissue and in blood from six Graves' hyperthyroidism patients. After blood sampling, hyperthyroidism patients were treated with methimazole at a starting dose of 30 mg daily, and ophthalmopathy patients were treated with high-dose intravenous methylprednisolone. According to the paper, TCR Vbeta CDR3 sequencing was carried out on some 130 peripheral blood samples, which came from approximately 41 ophthalmopathy, 80 or so hyperthyroidism and approximately 17 progressor patients. Results and caveats for the whole study, not just this receptor: During validation, the model predicted progression to ophthalmopathy a median of around 6 months ahead of onset, with almost 71% sensitivity and around 72% specificity. In cross-validation, a model built on a 13 V-J signature told ophthalmopathy apart from stable hyperthyroidism with just under 90% sensitivity and around 83% specificity, and in testing the same model reached 80%/75%. Sample size was not statistically predetermined, and investigators were not blinded to group allocation. Most expanded thyroid clonotypes (frequency above 0.001) were also detected in blood, a finding suggesting that blood repertoires may reflect thyroid immune responses.

Cut back by 0 bases and 6 bases, the V and J ends lie 22 bases apart. CDR1 SGHVS and CDR2 FQNEAQ are derived from the germline V gene. Including the terminal cysteine and phenylalanine, the CDR3 comprises 18 residues. The DNA shown is the 54-base CDR3, in frame from base 1. This clonotype was observed at least ten times. No cognate antigen has been identified for it. No much larger clone exists at a distance of one base, and base qualities are not known. Hyperthyroidism patients were newly diagnosed, had a disease duration of under 2 months, and were aged 18 to 65 years. Patients with uncontrolled infections, other autoimmune diseases, pregnancy or lactation were excluded. Diagnoses were based on clinical symptoms, serum thyroxine and TRAb, thyroid ultrasound and orbital computed tomography. Blood from progressor patients was drawn when they were first diagnosed with hyperthyroidism, before any ophthalmopathy symptoms appeared. PBMCs were isolated from about 9 ml of fresh peripheral blood by Ficoll-Paque density gradient centrifugation. Progressor patients were first diagnosed with Graves' hyperthyroidism and then developed ophthalmopathy during follow-up. Trizol reagent was used to extract total RNA, and RNA quality was then checked on an Agilent 2100 Bioanalyzer.

The TCR beta CDR3 regions were amplified from the RNA transcripts. The TCR CDR3 was subjected to a first round of RT-PCR using the HTBI primer set and the Qiagen OneStep RT-PCR kit. Libraries were constructed in a second round of multiplex PCR, after which size selection and purification were carried out. Libraries were sequenced paired-end with 100 bp reads on an Illumina HiSeq2000. As for how the authors treated the data: SOAPnuke was used to process the raw data, removing reads that contained adapters or uncalled bases, had a mean Phred below 15, or lacked an exact match to the constant primer or identifier. High-quality paired reads were merged using COPE v1.2.5, and each unique nucleotide sequence was defined as a clonotype. Clonotypes were aligned to IMGT TRBV, TRBD and TRBJ reference segments using MiTCR v1.1. The analysis was restricted to V-J combinations with a frequency above 0.0001, which together covered about 99% of the repertoires. A TCS score was defined as the ratio between F50 (clonal expansion) and ExV (chaos), using BLOSUM62-based TCRdist between CDR3 peptides within each V-J. Welch's t-statistics and random forest reduced fewer than 600 V-J features to 13, which were used in a naive Bayes classifier (R e1071). TCRdb trimmed public reads at Q25 via fastp, called clones via MiXCR and kept in-frame beta chains. Under each unique CDR3 protein, matching rows form one entry showing the most common genes and DNA. The authors' filters were not applied to this entry. For this sample there are almost 600,000 distinct CDR3 sequences; roughly 13% appear just once. The top ten constitute 5.5% to 7.5% of the sample.

The receptor was isolated from a woman aged 30 to 39 with Graves' hyperthyroidism that later progressed to Graves' ophthalmopathy. The chain joins TRBV7-8 to TRBJ2-3, with the D call perhaps TRBD1 or TRBD2, each one matching 5 bases. The specimen sequenced was blood. The nucleotides are TGTGCCAGCAGCTTAGCGTGGCCTAGCAGCCAGGGTGGGGATACGCAGTATTTT. Translated, it reads CASSLAWPSSQGGDTQYF.